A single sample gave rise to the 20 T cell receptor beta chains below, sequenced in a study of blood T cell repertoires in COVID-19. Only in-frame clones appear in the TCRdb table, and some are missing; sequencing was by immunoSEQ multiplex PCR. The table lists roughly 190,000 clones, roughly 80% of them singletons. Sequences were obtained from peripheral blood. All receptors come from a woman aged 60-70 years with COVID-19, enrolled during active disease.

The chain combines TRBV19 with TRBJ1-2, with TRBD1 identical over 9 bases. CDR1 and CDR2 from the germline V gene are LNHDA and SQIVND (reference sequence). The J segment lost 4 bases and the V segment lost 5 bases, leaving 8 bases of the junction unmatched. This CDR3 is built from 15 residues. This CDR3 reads CASSLKTGGTYGYTF. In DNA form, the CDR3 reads TGTGCCAGTAGTCTAAAGACAGGGGGAACCTATGGCTACACCTTC.

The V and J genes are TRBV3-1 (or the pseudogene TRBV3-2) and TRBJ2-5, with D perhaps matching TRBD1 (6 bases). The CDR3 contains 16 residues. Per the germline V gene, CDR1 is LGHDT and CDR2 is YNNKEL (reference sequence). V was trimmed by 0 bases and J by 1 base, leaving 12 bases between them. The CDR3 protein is CASSQEGLGAQETQYF. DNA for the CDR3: TGTGCCAGCAGCCAAGAGGGTCTGGGGGCCCAAGAGACCCAGTACTTC.

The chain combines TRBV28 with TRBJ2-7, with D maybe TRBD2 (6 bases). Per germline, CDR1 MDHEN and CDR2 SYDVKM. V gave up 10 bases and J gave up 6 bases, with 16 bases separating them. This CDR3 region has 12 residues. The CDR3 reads CATGVGSLEQYV. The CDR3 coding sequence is TGTGCCACGGGAGTGGGTTCACTCGAGCAGTACGTC.

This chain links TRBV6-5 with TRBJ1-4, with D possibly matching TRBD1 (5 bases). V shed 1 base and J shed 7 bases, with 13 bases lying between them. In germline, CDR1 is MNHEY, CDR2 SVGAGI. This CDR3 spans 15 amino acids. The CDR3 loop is CASSYYAGGPEKLFF. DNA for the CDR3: TGTGCCAGCAGTTACTACGCGGGGGGTCCTGAAAAACTGTTTTTT.

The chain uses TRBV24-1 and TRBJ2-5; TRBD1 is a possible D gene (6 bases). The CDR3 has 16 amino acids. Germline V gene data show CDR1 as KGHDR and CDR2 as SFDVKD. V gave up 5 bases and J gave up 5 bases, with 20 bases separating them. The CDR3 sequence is CATSVNHRGGKETQYF. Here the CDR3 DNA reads TGTGCCACCAGTGTCAACCATCGAGGGGGTAAGGAGACCCAGTACTTC.

Here the CDR3 DNA reads TGTGCCAGCAGCTTAGTGGGGAGCTCCTATAATTCACCCCTCCACTTT. Protein: CASSLVGSSYNSPLHF. The chain is built from TRBV7-2 and TRBJ1-6; D remains ambiguous. Germline CDR1 reads SGHTA; CDR2 reads FQGNSA. There are 16 residues in the CDR3. Trimming removed 1 base from V and 0 bases from J, with 7 bases in between.

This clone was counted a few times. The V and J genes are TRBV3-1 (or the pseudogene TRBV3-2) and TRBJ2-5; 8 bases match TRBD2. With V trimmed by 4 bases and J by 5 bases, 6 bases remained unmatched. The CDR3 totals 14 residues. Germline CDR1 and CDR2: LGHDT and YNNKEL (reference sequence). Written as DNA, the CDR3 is TGTGCCAGCAGCCGAATAGCGGGGAGGGAGACCCAGTACTTC. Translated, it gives CASSRIAGRETQYF.

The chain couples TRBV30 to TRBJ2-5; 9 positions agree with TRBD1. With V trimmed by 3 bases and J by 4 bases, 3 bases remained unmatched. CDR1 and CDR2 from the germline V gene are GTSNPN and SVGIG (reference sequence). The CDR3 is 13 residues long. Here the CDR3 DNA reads TGTGCCTGGAGCCGACAGGGGGGAGAGACCCAGTACTTC. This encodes CAWSRQGGETQYF. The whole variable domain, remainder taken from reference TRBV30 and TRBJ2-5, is SQTIHQWPATLVQPVGSPLSLECTVEGTSNPNLYWYRQAAGRGLQLLFYSVGIGQISSEVPQNLSASRPQDRQFILSSKKLLLSDSGFYLCAWSRQGGETQYFGPGTRLLVL.

The CDR3 DNA is TGTGCCAGCAGCTTTTCGGTCCTTAACAATGAGCAGTTCTTC. Its protein is CASSFSVLNNEQFF. The chain has TRBV7-3 and TRBJ2-1, with unresolved D. Per the germline V gene, CDR1 is SGHTA and CDR2 is FQGTGA. Trimming shortened V by 3 bases and J by 5 bases, and 11 bases separated the two germline ends. This CDR3 spans 14 amino acids.

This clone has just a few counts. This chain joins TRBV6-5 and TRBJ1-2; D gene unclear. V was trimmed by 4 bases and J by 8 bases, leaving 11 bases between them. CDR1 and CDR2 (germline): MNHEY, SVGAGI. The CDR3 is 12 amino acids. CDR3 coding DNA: TGTGCCAGCAGTTCTAGTACGATCGGCTACACCTTC. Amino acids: CASSSSTIGYTF.

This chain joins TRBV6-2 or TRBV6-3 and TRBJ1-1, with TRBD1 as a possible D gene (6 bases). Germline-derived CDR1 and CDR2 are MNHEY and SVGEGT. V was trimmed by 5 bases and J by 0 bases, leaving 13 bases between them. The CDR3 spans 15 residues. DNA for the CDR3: TGTGCCAGCAGTCAGCTACAGGGCTTGAACACTGAAGCTTTCTTT. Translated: CASSQLQGLNTEAFF.

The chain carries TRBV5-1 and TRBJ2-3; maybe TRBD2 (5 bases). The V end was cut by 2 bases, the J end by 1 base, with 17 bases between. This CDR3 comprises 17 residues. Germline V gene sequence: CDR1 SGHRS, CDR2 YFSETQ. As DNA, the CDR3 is TGCGCCAGCAGCTTTGGGAGTGTCTCCTCCGGCACAGATACGCAGTATTTT. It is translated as CASSFGSVSSGTDTQYF.

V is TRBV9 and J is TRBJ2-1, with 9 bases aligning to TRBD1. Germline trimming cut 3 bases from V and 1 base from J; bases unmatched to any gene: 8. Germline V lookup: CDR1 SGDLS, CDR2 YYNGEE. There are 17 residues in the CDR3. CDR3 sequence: CASSAPKQGASYNEQFF. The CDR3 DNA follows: TGTGCCAGCAGCGCGCCCAAACAGGGGGCTTCCTACAATGAGCAGTTCTTC.

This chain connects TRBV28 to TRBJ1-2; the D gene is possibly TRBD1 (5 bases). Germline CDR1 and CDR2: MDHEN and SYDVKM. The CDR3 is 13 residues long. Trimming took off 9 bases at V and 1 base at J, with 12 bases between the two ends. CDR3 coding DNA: TGTGCCAGTACAATAGACAGTAACTATGGCTACACCTTC. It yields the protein CASTIDSNYGYTF.

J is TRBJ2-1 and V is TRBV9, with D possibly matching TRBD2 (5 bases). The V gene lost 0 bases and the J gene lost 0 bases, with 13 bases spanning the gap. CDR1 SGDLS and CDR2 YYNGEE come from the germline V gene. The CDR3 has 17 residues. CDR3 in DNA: TGTGCCAGCAGCGTAGCAAGAGCGGCCCCCTCCTACAATGAGCAGTTCTTC. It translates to CASSVARAAPSYNEQFF. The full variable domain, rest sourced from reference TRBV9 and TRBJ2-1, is DSGVTQTPKHLITATGQRVTLRCSPRSGDLSVYWYQQSLDQGLQFLIQYYNGEERAKGNILERFSAQQFPDLHSELNLSSLELGDSALYFCASSVARAAPSYNEQFFGPGTRLTVL.

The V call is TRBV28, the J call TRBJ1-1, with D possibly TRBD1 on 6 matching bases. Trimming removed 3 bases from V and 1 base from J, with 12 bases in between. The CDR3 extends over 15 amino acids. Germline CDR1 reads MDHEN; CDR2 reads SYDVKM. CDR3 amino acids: CASSFFQQGNTEAFF. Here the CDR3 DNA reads TGTGCCAGCAGTTTCTTTCAACAGGGGAACACTGAAGCTTTCTTT. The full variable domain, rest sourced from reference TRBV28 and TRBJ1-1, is DVKVTQSSRYLVKRTGEKVFLECVQDMDHENMFWYRQDPGLGLRLIYFSYDVKMKEKGDIPEGYSVSREKKERFSLILESASTNQTSMYLCASSFFQQGNTEAFFGQGTRLTVV.

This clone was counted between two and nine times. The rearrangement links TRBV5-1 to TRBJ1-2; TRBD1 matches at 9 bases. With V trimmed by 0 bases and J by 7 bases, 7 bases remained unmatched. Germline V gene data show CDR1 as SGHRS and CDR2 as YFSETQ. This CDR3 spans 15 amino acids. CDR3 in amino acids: CASSLDGQGQGGYTF. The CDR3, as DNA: TGCGCCAGCAGCTTGGACGGACAGGGGCAGGGTGGCTACACCTTC.

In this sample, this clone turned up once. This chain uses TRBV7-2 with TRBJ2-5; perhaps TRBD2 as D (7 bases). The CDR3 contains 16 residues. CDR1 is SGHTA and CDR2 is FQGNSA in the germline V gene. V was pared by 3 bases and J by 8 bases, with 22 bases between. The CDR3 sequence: CASSFGRGTIKRTQYF. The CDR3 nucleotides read TGTGCCAGCAGCTTCGGGCGGGGGACAATTAAGAGAACCCAGTACTTC.

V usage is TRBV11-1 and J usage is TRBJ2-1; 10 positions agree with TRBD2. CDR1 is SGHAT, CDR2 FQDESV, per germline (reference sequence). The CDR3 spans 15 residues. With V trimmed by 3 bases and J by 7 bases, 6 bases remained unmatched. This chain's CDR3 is CASSFSGRKWNEQFF. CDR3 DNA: TGTGCCAGCAGCTTTAGCGGGAGGAAGTGGAATGAGCAGTTCTTC. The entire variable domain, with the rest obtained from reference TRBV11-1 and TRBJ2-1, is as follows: EAEVAQSPRYKITEKSQAVAFWCDPISGHATLYWYRQILGQGPELLVQFQDESVVDDSQLPKDRFSAERLKGVDSTLKIQPAELGDSAMYLCASSFSGRKWNEQFFGPGTRLTVL.

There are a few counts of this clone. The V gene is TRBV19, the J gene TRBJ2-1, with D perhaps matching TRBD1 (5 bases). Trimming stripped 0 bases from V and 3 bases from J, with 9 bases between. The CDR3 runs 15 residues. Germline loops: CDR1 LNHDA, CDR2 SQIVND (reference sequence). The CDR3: CASSIDGRDYNEQFF. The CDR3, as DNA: TGTGCCAGTAGTATAGATGGCAGGGACTACAATGAGCAGTTCTTC.